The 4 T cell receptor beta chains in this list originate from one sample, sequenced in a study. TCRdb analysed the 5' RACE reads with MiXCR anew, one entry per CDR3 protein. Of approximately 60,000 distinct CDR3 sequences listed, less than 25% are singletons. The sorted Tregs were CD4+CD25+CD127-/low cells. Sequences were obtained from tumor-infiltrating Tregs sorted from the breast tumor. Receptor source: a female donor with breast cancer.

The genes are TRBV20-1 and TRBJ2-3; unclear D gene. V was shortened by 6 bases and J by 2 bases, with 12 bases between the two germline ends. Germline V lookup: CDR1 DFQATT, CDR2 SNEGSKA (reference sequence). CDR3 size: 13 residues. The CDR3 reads CSAEKDATDTQYF. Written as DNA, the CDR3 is TGCAGTGCCGAGAAGGATGCCACAGATACGCAGTATTTT.

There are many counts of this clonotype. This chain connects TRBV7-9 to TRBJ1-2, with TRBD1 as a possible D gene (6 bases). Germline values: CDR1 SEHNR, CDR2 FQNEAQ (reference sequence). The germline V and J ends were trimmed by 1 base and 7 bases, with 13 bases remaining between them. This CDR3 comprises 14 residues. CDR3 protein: CASSLVGTRGGYTF. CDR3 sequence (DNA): TGTGCCAGCAGCTTAGTGGGGACCAGGGGTGGCTACACCTTC.

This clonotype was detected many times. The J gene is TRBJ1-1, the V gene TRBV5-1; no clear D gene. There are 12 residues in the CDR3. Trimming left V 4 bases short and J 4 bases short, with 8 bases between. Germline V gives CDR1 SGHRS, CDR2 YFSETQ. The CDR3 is CASSREGTEAFF. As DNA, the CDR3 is TGCGCCAGCAGCCGGGAGGGCACTGAAGCTTTCTTT.

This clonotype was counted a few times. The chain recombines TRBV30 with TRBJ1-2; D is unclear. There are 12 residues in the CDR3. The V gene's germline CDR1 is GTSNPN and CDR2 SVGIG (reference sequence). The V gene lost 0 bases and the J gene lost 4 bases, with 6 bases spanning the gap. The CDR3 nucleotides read TGTGCCTGGAGTGTCGGAGGCTATGGCTACACCTTC. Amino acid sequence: CAWSVGGYGYTF.